This TCR beta chain was identified in a study of T cell changes during pregnancy in multiple sclerosis (dated by TCRdb to the late 2010s). Describing the broader study: In women with multiple sclerosis, the researchers looked at how the T cell repertoire shifted as pregnancy progressed.

On this clone: Its antigen target is currently unknown. There are no base qualities to consult, and no much larger clone falls within one base.

The method was the immunoSEQ multiplex PCR assay. Here the immuneACCESS table is served through TCRdb, limited to in-frame sequences with V and J called. Missing clones are a known gap in these copies; in checked studies unresolved V genes cover under half, and the rest lacks a known reason. This sample is represented by about 40,000 clones; about 94% of them were singletons. Approximately 0.36% of the sample comes from the top ten. A distance of 16 bases separates the germline ends of V and J, which lose 6 bases and 2 bases respectively. There are 15 amino acids in the CDR3, from cysteine to phenylalanine inclusive. The sequence is cut down to CDR3 DNA, 45 bases in frame from base 1. The germline V gene specifies MDHEN as CDR1 and SYDVKM as CDR2.

Recombination joined TRBV28 with TRBJ1-2; a weak D assignment points to TRBD1 (6 bases agree). This receptor was obtained from a female donor with multiple sclerosis, enrolled in a pregnancy study. The sample in question was CD4+ T cells from peripheral blood mononuclear cells, obtained after pregnancy. The nucleotide sequence reads as follows: TGTGCCAGCAGAGCGCCTCAGGGGTTAAACTATGGCTACACCTTC. Its protein product is CASRAPQGLNYGYTF.